These 5 T cell receptor beta chains were all obtained from the same sample, sequenced in a study of control samples from healthy donors and cancer patients. Using immunoSEQ multiplex PCR, the repertoire was profiled, and TCRdb retains in-frame clones only, with some absent. In the table there are fewer than 500,000 clones, about 93% of which are singletons. The material sequenced was PBMCs. The origin of the receptors is a man aged 35 to 55 with head and neck cancer.

This rearrangement joins TRBV7-9 to TRBJ1-6, with a tentative D call TRBD1 (5 bases). V shed 1 base and J shed 18 bases, with 13 bases lying between them. CDR3 length equals 12 residues. Germline-derived CDR1 and CDR2 are SEHNR and FQNEAQ (reference sequence). CDR3 sequence: CASSLGGVLYHF. DNA for the CDR3: TGTGCCAGCAGCTTAGGGGGGGTCCTTTACCACTTT.

J is TRBJ2-7 and V is TRBV27; tentative D call: TRBD2 (7 bases). In germline, CDR1 is MNHEY, CDR2 SMNVEV (reference sequence). V was pared by 0 bases and J by 7 bases, with 19 bases between. The CDR3 has 16 amino acids. CDR3 in DNA: TGTGCCAGCAGTTTATCCCCGATGGGGGGGCCCGTGGAGCAGTACTTC. Translated: CASSLSPMGGPVEQYF.

This chain uses TRBV7-6 with TRBJ1-2, with 7 bases that match TRBD1. The ends lost 5 bases at V and 0 bases at J; junction bases unmatched: 15. The CDR3 sequence is 18 residues long. The V gene's germline CDR1 is SGHVS and CDR2 FNYEAQ. The CDR3 spells CASSGIRDSPMANYGYTF. CDR3 bases: TGTGCCAGCAGCGGAATCCGGGACAGTCCTATGGCTAACTATGGCTACACCTTC.

This clone was seen only once. The chain employs TRBV11-2 and TRBJ2-1; 8 nucleotides align to TRBD2. Losses at the gene ends were 5 bases for V and 3 bases for J; bases not matched to a gene: 6. The CDR3 loop spans 15 amino acids. CDR1 and CDR2 from the germline V gene are SGHAT and FQNNGV. This CDR3 is CASSQGLAGYNEQFF. DNA of the CDR3: TGTGCCAGCAGCCAAGGCCTAGCGGGCTACAATGAGCAGTTCTTC.

CDR3 sequence reads: CASSPQTGNNEKLFF. In DNA, the CDR3 is TGTGCCAGCTCACCACAGACAGGCAATAATGAAAAACTGTTTTTT. V is TRBV18 and J is TRBJ1-4; D perhaps matches TRBD1 (6 bases). Germline loops: CDR1 KGHSH, CDR2 LQKENI. V was pared by 1 base and J by 4 bases, with 10 bases between. The CDR3 loop spans 15 amino acids.